The 25 T cell receptor beta chains presented below share a single source sample, sequenced in a study of human T cells and chemical hapten exposure. TCRdb passed the RACE reads through MiXCR, listing each CDR3 protein once. This sample has approximately 350,000 distinct CDR3 sequences, with roughly 6.3% found just once. This sample's time point: patch test 2, 6 weeks after DPC sensitization. The treatment was: therapeutic diphenylcyclopropenone sensitization with weekly scalp DPC. The source material was whole blood, sampled in connection with sensitization to the hapten diphenylcyclopropenone (DPC). The receptors come from a woman aged 18-29 years with alopecia areata. Some clones in this sample may be carry-over from other donors' samples.

This clonotype has at least ten counts. The chain combines TRBV6-5 with TRBJ1-4; a possible D gene is TRBD1 (6 bases). Germline-derived CDR1 and CDR2 are MNHEY and SVGAGI. V lost 5 bases to trimming and J lost 8 bases, with 12 bases between them. The CDR3 is made up of 13 amino acids. CDR3: CASSAGVSEKLFF. DNA for the CDR3: TGTGCCAGCAGTGCAGGGGTTAGCGAAAAACTGTTTTTT.

This clonotype was seen many times. The J gene is TRBJ2-7, the V gene TRBV13, with D tentatively TRBD1 (5 bases). V was shortened by 4 bases and J by 6 bases, with 16 bases between the two germline ends. Germline V CDR1 and CDR2: PRHDT, FYEKMQ (reference sequence). The CDR3 covers 14 residues. Written as DNA, the CDR3 is TGTGCCAGCAGCTCATATCAGGGATATGGCGAGCAGTACTTC. As protein: CASSSYQGYGEQYF. The entire variable domain, with the rest obtained from reference TRBV13 and TRBJ2-7, is as follows: AAGVIQSPRHLIKEKRETATLKCYPIPRHDTVYWYQQGPGQDPQFLISFYEKMQSDKGSIPDRFSAQQFSDYHSELNMSSLELGDSALYFCASSSYQGYGEQYFGPGTRLTVT.

This clonotype turned up a few times. This sequence joins TRBV3-1 and TRBJ2-2; no definite D call. CDR1 is LGHDT, CDR2 YNNKEL, per germline (reference sequence). Deletions cut 1 base from V and 10 bases from J, with 4 bases between. CDR3 length: 11 residues. The CDR3 nucleotides read TGTGCCAGCAGCCAAGCCGCGGAGCTGTTTTTT. The encoded protein is CASSQAAELFF.

The CDR3 DNA sequence: TGCAGCGGTGAGGGTGCAGCAGAAGCTTTCTTT. This translates into CSGEGAAEAFF. The chain employs TRBV29-1 and TRBJ1-1, with D hard to call. Trimming took 7 bases from V and 8 from J, leaving 14 bases between them. CDR1 is SQVTM, CDR2 ANQGSEA, per germline. The CDR3 is 11 residues long.

This clonotype was seen more than once but under ten times. This chain joins TRBV12-3 or TRBV12-4 and TRBJ2-1; no firm D call. Trimming took 6 bases from V and 4 from J, leaving 7 bases between them. This CDR3 is 12 amino acids long. CDR3 in DNA: TGTGCCAGCAGATTCTGGTACAATGAGCAGTTCTTC. It encodes CASRFWYNEQFF.

This clonotype was seen at least ten times. This chain links TRBV3-1 with TRBJ1-2; D not resolved. The germline V and J ends were trimmed by 2 bases and 4 bases, with 8 bases remaining between them. CDR1 LGHDT and CDR2 YNNKEL come from the germline V gene (reference sequence). This CDR3 comprises 13 residues. CDR3 amino acids: CASSQTELYGYTF. CDR3 DNA: TGTGCCAGCAGCCAAACGGAACTCTATGGCTACACCTTC.

The gene calls are TRBV18 and TRBJ2-3; D remains ambiguous. From germline, CDR1 is KGHSH and CDR2 LQKENI. V was pared by 2 bases and J by 5 bases, with 8 bases between. This CDR3 contains 13 residues. The DNA of the CDR3 is TGTGCCAGCTCACCAGATTCCGGAGATACGCAGTATTTT. Protein: CASSPDSGDTQYF. Supplemented by reference TRBV18 and TRBJ2-3, the full variable domain reads NAGVMQNPRHLVRRRGQEARLRCSPMKGHSHVYWYRQLPEEGLKFMVYLQKENIIDESGMPKERFSAEFPKEGPSILRIQQVVRGDSAAYFCASSPDSGDTQYFGPGTRLTVL.

There are many counts of this clonotype. The CDR3 protein is CASSGGQNTEAFF. The CDR3 region has the DNA TGTGCCAGCAGTGGGGGACAGAACACTGAAGCTTTCTTT. The V gene is TRBV6-5, the J gene TRBJ1-1; D is perhaps TRBD1 (6 bases). The CDR3 spans 13 residues. Looked up from germline, CDR1 is MNHEY and CDR2 is SVGAGI. Between the trimmed V and J ends, which lost 5 bases and 1 base, there was a span of 8 bases.

This clonotype has a handful of counts. V usage is TRBV2 and J usage is TRBJ2-2; no clear D gene. Germline V CDR1 and CDR2: SNHLY, FYNNEI. The CDR3 loop spans 13 amino acids. V lost 5 bases and J lost 8, with 12 bases in between. The DNA of the CDR3 is TGTGCCAGCAGTAAGATGGTGGATGGGGAGCTGTTTTTT. This codes for CASSKMVDGELFF.

The gene calls are TRBV7-2 and TRBJ2-2; 7 bases are shared with TRBD2. Germline CDR1 and CDR2: SGHTA and FQGNSA. The ends lost 5 bases at V and 8 bases at J; junction bases unmatched: 8. This CDR3 spans 14 amino acids. The DNA of the CDR3 is TGTGCCAGCAGCAAAAGACTAGCTGGGGGGGAGCTGTTTTTT. Residues: CASSKRLAGGELFF.

The chain joins TRBV4-3 to TRBJ1-1, with D uncertain. The CDR3 is 15 residues long. Germline assignment: CDR1 LGHNA and CDR2 YSLEER. Trimming took off 0 bases at V and 1 base at J, with 9 bases between the two ends. Here the CDR3 reads CASSQDSRQNTEAFF. DNA of the CDR3: TGCGCCAGCAGCCAAGATTCCCGACAGAACACTGAAGCTTTCTTT.

This clonotype was seen a handful of times. The chain carries TRBV7-2 and TRBJ1-4; the D is unclear. This CDR3 region has 12 residues. CDR1 SGHTA and CDR2 FQGNSA come from the germline V gene. Deletions cut 1 base from V and 8 bases from J, with 5 bases between. CDR3 in amino acids: CASSLVREKLFF. The CDR3 DNA reads as TGTGCCAGCAGCTTAGTGCGGGAAAAACTGTTTTTT.

J is TRBJ1-4 and V is TRBV4-1; no definite D call. CDR1 and CDR2 from the germline V gene are MGHRA and YSYEKL. The length of the CDR3 is 15 residues. Trimming stripped 0 bases from V and 2 bases from J, with 7 bases between. CDR3 residues: CASSQDWYTNEKLFF. The CDR3 DNA reads as TGCGCCAGCAGCCAAGACTGGTACACTAATGAAAAACTGTTTTTT.

This sequence joins TRBV7-2 and TRBJ2-3; 9 bases are shared with TRBD1. Germline V CDR1 and CDR2: SGHTA, FQGNSA. The CDR3 is 15 amino acids. V was clipped by 3 bases and J by 4 bases; unmatched bases: 5. As DNA, the CDR3 is TGTGCCAGCAGCTTTGGGGACAGGGACCCAGATACGCAGTATTTT. Protein sequence: CASSFGDRDPDTQYF.

The sample holds many counts of this clonotype. This CDR3 reads CSAKSPASGGHEQFF. The CDR3 region has the DNA TGCAGTGCAAAAAGCCCGGCTAGCGGGGGGCATGAGCAGTTCTTC. V gene TRBV20-1 combines with J gene TRBJ2-1; TRBD2 aligns across 11 bases. The CDR3 consists of 15 residues. In germline, CDR1 is DFQATT, CDR2 SNEGSKA (reference sequence). The J segment lost 8 bases and the V segment lost 6 bases, leaving 12 bases of the junction unmatched.

CDR3 coding DNA: TGTGCCAGCAGCGCAACCTGGGACTTCAATCAGCCCCAGCATTTT. It codes for CASSATWDFNQPQHF. The chain carries TRBV9 and TRBJ1-5; the D gene is possibly TRBD1 (5 bases). Germline CDR1 reads SGDLS; CDR2 reads YYNGEE. Between the trimmed V and J ends, which lost 3 bases and 3 bases, there was a span of 13 bases. This CDR3 is built from 15 residues.

This clonotype was observed at least ten times. A junction end diverges from the germline sequence, so it may reflect a read error. This rearrangement joins TRBV29-1 to TRBJ1-4; 7 bases map to TRBD1. The CDR3 is 11 amino acids. Germline CDR1 and CDR2: SQVTM and ANQGSEA. CDR3 coding DNA: TGCAGCGTTGAAGAGATGGGGACAGCCAGTTTT. It is translated as CSVEEMGTASF.

This clonotype was recorded many times. The chain carries TRBV28 and TRBJ2-7; TRBD1 aligns across 7 bases. Germline V CDR1 and CDR2: MDHEN, SYDVKM. The trim removed 6 bases at V and 2 bases at J, leaving 13 bases unmatched. The CDR3 extends over 16 amino acids. In DNA form, the CDR3 reads TGTGCCAGCAGCCGTCCTCGGCCGGGACAGCCCTACGAGCAGTACTTC. It yields the protein CASSRPRPGQPYEQYF.

In regard to this clonotype: A much larger clone lies a single base off, so this may be a read error. The V and J genes are TRBV29-1 and TRBJ2-1; TRBD2 aligns across 11 bases. CDR1 and CDR2 (germline): SQVTM, ANQGSEA. The CDR3 sequence is 16 residues long. The CDR3 nucleotides read TGCGGCGTGCTCTTTGGGGAGATTCTAGCGGGGGGCCAGCAGTTCTTC. Protein sequence: CGVLFGEILAGGQQFF.

The J gene is TRBJ2-6, the V gene TRBV5-1, with 7 positions matching TRBD1. This CDR3 is 15 amino acids long. Looked up from germline, CDR1 is SGHRS and CDR2 is YFSETQ. The J segment lost 2 bases and the V segment lost 7 bases, leaving 6 bases of the junction unmatched. The CDR3 loop reads CASGNRGAGANVLTF. CDR3 in DNA: TGCGCCAGCGGTAACAGGGGTGCTGGGGCCAACGTCCTGACTTTC. Full variable domain (missing parts from reference TRBV5-1 and TRBJ2-6): KAGVTQTPRYLIKTRGQQVTLSCSPISGHRSVSWYQQTPGQGLQFLFEYFSETQRNKGNFPGRFSGRQFSNSRSEMNVSTLELGDSALYLCASGNRGAGANVLTFGAGSRLTVL.

This clonotype was counted many times. V gene TRBV6-5 combines with J gene TRBJ1-3; the D gene is possibly TRBD1 (6 bases). The CDR3 covers 13 residues. Germline-derived CDR1 and CDR2 are MNHEY and SVGAGI. Trimming cost V 4 bases and J 4 bases, with 8 bases left between them. The CDR3 sequence is CASSFTGGNTIYF. The CDR3 region has the DNA TGTGCCAGCAGTTTCACAGGGGGAAACACCATATATTTT.

This clonotype was seen more than once but under ten times. This sequence joins TRBV4-3 and TRBJ1-4; TRBD1 matches at 9 bases. CDR1 LGHNA and CDR2 YSLEER come from the germline V gene. J gave up 2 bases and V 4 bases, and 8 bases lay outside the gene matches. CDR3 length: 17 residues. This CDR3 reads CASSRLTGGFTNEKLFF. DNA for the CDR3: TGCGCCAGCAGCCGCCTGACAGGGGGATTCACTAATGAAAAACTGTTTTTT.

In this sample, this clonotype turned up a few times. The chain couples TRBV4-2 to TRBJ1-6; D is uncertain. Germline values: CDR1 LGHNA, CDR2 YNFKEQ. The CDR3 sequence is 16 residues long. The V gene lost 2 bases and the J gene lost 7 bases, with 15 bases spanning the gap. The CDR3 is CASSQRSRRGNSPLHF. CDR3 nucleotides: TGTGCCAGCAGCCAAAGGTCCCGGAGAGGCAATTCACCCCTCCACTTT.

Ten or more counts support this clonotype. The rearrangement uses TRBV6-5 and TRBJ1-1; D is ambiguous. V was clipped by 2 bases and J by 4 bases, with 14 bases between them. The CDR3 is 15 residues long. Germline lookup yields CDR1 MNHEY and CDR2 SVGAGI. CDR3 bases: TGTGCCAGCAGTTACAGCCTAGGCGAGGGCACTGAAGCTTTCTTT. Translated: CASSYSLGEGTEAFF.

The table lists this clonotype with a few counts. The chain carries TRBV28 and TRBJ1-1; D not resolved. This CDR3 has 17 residues. From germline, CDR1 is MDHEN and CDR2 SYDVKM. Trimming shortened V by 3 bases and J by 4 bases, and 21 bases separated the two germline ends. The CDR3 region has the DNA TGTGCCAGCAGTTTGTTATTCTTGAGGGAAGTCGGCACTGAAGCTTTCTTT. Translated, it gives CASSLLFLREVGTEAFF.